This is a list of T cell receptor beta chains from one sample in a study of blood T cell repertoires in COVID-19. TCRdb keeps only in-frame clones here, not all; method: immunoSEQ multiplex PCR. The sample includes about 220,000 clones, about 88% of them seen just once. Sequenced material: PBMCs or T cells enriched from blood (not recorded which). The receptors here all came from a woman aged 25 to 39 who had recovered from COVID-19. The CDR3 runs from the conserved cysteine through the conserved F or W. Each record gives: V gene, D gene, clone size, J gene, CDR3 protein. The D gene is left open where the match is weak. Clone size is given for some rows only: seen once, a few or many times, or a class if the clone is expanded.

v_gene: TRBV19; d_gene: NA; abundance: NA; j_gene: TRBJ2-7; CDR3aa: CASSTEGPAYEQYF
v_gene: TRBV7-6; d_gene: NA; abundance: NA; j_gene: TRBJ2-7; CDR3aa: CASSPQQGYYEQYF
v_gene: TRBV3-1/TRBV3-2; d_gene: NA; abundance: NA; j_gene: TRBJ2-1; CDR3aa: CASSPRGQSSAYNEQFF
v_gene: TRBV6-1; d_gene: NA; abundance: few; j_gene: TRBJ2-7; CDR3aa: CASINAGASSYEQYF
v_gene: TRBV4-1; d_gene: NA; abundance: NA; j_gene: TRBJ2-7; CDR3aa: CASSRGLEQYF
v_gene: TRBV19; d_gene: TRBD2; abundance: NA; j_gene: TRBJ2-5; CDR3aa: CASSPGLAGGSQETQYF
v_gene: TRBV4-2; d_gene: TRBD2; abundance: NA; j_gene: TRBJ2-3; CDR3aa: CASSQVRLAGTDTQYF
v_gene: TRBV5-8; d_gene: NA; abundance: NA; j_gene: TRBJ1-1; CDR3aa: CASSNRENTEAFF
v_gene: TRBV5-4; d_gene: NA; abundance: few; j_gene: TRBJ1-2; CDR3aa: CASSLDPRGGGYTF
v_gene: TRBV5-5; d_gene: TRBD1; abundance: NA; j_gene: TRBJ1-2; CDR3aa: CASSLDDRGYGGYTF
v_gene: TRBV5-1; d_gene: NA; abundance: few; j_gene: TRBJ2-7; CDR3aa: CASSLSGTAEGGEQYF
v_gene: TRBV2; d_gene: NA; abundance: NA; j_gene: TRBJ1-5; CDR3aa: CASSNSYINSNQPQHF
v_gene: TRBV5-5; d_gene: TRBD1; abundance: NA; j_gene: TRBJ1-1; CDR3aa: CASSLGDSWMNTEAFF
v_gene: TRBV4-2; d_gene: TRBD1; abundance: NA; j_gene: TRBJ2-1; CDR3aa: CASSQDGDRYNEQFF
v_gene: TRBV19; d_gene: TRBD1; abundance: NA; j_gene: TRBJ2-2; CDR3aa: CASSIGDRGTGELFF
v_gene: TRBV11-3; d_gene: NA; abundance: NA; j_gene: TRBJ2-1; CDR3aa: CASSLDRVGSYNEQFF
v_gene: TRBV10-3; d_gene: NA; abundance: NA; j_gene: TRBJ1-5; CDR3aa: CAISESSTGNDQPQHF
v_gene: TRBV20-1; d_gene: TRBD1; abundance: NA; j_gene: TRBJ1-1; CDR3aa: CSSGQGVEAFF
v_gene: TRBV3-1/TRBV3-2; d_gene: NA; abundance: few; j_gene: TRBJ1-5; CDR3aa: CASSLPGNQPQHF
v_gene: TRBV19; d_gene: NA; abundance: NA; j_gene: TRBJ1-4; CDR3aa: CASSTPKEKLFF
v_gene: TRBV7-2; d_gene: TRBD1; abundance: NA; j_gene: TRBJ1-2; CDR3aa: CASSQQPGQNDYGYTF
v_gene: TRBV11-3; d_gene: NA; abundance: NA; j_gene: TRBJ1-1; CDR3aa: CASSLVQNRVFF
v_gene: TRBV19; d_gene: TRBD1; abundance: NA; j_gene: TRBJ1-1; CDR3aa: CASSIEQGGTEAFF
v_gene: TRBV18; d_gene: TRBD1; abundance: NA; j_gene: TRBJ2-3; CDR3aa: CASKGDRDPRTDTQYF
v_gene: TRBV18; d_gene: NA; abundance: once; j_gene: TRBJ1-1; CDR3aa: CASSPSQLTEAFF
v_gene: TRBV5-1; d_gene: TRBD1; abundance: NA; j_gene: TRBJ1-2; CDR3aa: CASSFSGTEYGYTF
v_gene: TRBV6-6; d_gene: TRBD1; abundance: NA; j_gene: TRBJ2-7; CDR3aa: CASSPRDSSYEQYF
v_gene: TRBV5-4; d_gene: NA; abundance: NA; j_gene: TRBJ2-7; CDR3aa: CASKPHSSYEQYF
v_gene: TRBV9; d_gene: TRBD1; abundance: NA; j_gene: TRBJ1-1; CDR3aa: CASSPARGTGLGNTEAFF
v_gene: TRBV7-9; d_gene: NA; abundance: NA; j_gene: TRBJ2-7; CDR3aa: CASSSSQGLTYEQYF
v_gene: TRBV12-3/TRBV12-4; d_gene: NA; abundance: NA; j_gene: TRBJ1-2; CDR3aa: CASSEYYSGGYTF
v_gene: TRBV6-5; d_gene: NA; abundance: once; j_gene: TRBJ1-1; CDR3aa: CASRKQGANTEAFF
v_gene: TRBV7-9; d_gene: TRBD1; abundance: NA; j_gene: TRBJ1-1; CDR3aa: CASSFQGAPEAFF
v_gene: TRBV6-5; d_gene: NA; abundance: NA; j_gene: TRBJ2-5; CDR3aa: CASSYGGRETQYF
v_gene: TRBV19; d_gene: NA; abundance: NA; j_gene: TRBJ2-4; CDR3aa: CASSRSGFVAKNIQYF
v_gene: TRBV3-1/TRBV3-2; d_gene: NA; abundance: NA; j_gene: TRBJ2-6; CDR3aa: CASSQGSGANVLTF
v_gene: TRBV11-3; d_gene: TRBD2; abundance: once; j_gene: TRBJ2-1; CDR3aa: CASSLIAGGYNEQFF
v_gene: TRBV6-4; d_gene: NA; abundance: few; j_gene: TRBJ2-3; CDR3aa: CASSEGGAHNTDTQYF
v_gene: TRBV7-6; d_gene: TRBD2; abundance: once; j_gene: TRBJ2-3; CDR3aa: CASSQREGTDTQYF
v_gene: TRBV9; d_gene: NA; abundance: NA; j_gene: TRBJ1-5; CDR3aa: CASSVEGRDGVPQHF
v_gene: TRBV13; d_gene: NA; abundance: NA; j_gene: TRBJ2-3; CDR3aa: CASSSEDTQYF
v_gene: TRBV20-1; d_gene: NA; abundance: NA; j_gene: TRBJ2-5; CDR3aa: CSASARYKETQYF
v_gene: TRBV9; d_gene: NA; abundance: NA; j_gene: TRBJ1-2; CDR3aa: CASSEGQTYGYTF
v_gene: TRBV7-2; d_gene: NA; abundance: NA; j_gene: TRBJ1-6; CDR3aa: CASSTRTGLVYNSPLHF
v_gene: TRBV5-1; d_gene: NA; abundance: NA; j_gene: TRBJ1-4; CDR3aa: CASSNRGEGQEKLFF
v_gene: TRBV5-6; d_gene: NA; abundance: NA; j_gene: TRBJ1-5; CDR3aa: CASSIGGLSNQPQHF
v_gene: TRBV29-1; d_gene: NA; abundance: once; j_gene: TRBJ2-3; CDR3aa: CSVESPGDTQYF
v_gene: TRBV5-6; d_gene: NA; abundance: once; j_gene: TRBJ1-3; CDR3aa: CASSLDRRSGNTIYF
v_gene: TRBV19; d_gene: TRBD2; abundance: NA; j_gene: TRBJ2-3; CDR3aa: CASIGGGGRTDTQYF
v_gene: TRBV4-1; d_gene: TRBD2; abundance: NA; j_gene: TRBJ2-3; CDR3aa: CASSQVARGGSHTQYF
v_gene: TRBV3-1/TRBV3-2; d_gene: TRBD1; abundance: NA; j_gene: TRBJ1-4; CDR3aa: CASSQALQGAQEKLFF
v_gene: TRBV25-1; d_gene: NA; abundance: NA; j_gene: TRBJ1-1; CDR3aa: CASSESLRNTEAFF
v_gene: TRBV6-5; d_gene: TRBD2; abundance: NA; j_gene: TRBJ2-2; CDR3aa: CASIVGLAGELFF
v_gene: TRBV20-1; d_gene: TRBD1; abundance: NA; j_gene: TRBJ2-7; CDR3aa: CSASYLGTGGYEQYF
v_gene: TRBV18; d_gene: NA; abundance: NA; j_gene: TRBJ1-5; CDR3aa: CASSPLAGNNQPQHF
v_gene: TRBV5-1; d_gene: NA; abundance: NA; j_gene: TRBJ1-1; CDR3aa: CASSPGAGTEAFF
v_gene: TRBV27; d_gene: TRBD2; abundance: NA; j_gene: TRBJ2-7; CDR3aa: CASSLSPSGHYEQYF
v_gene: TRBV14; d_gene: NA; abundance: NA; j_gene: TRBJ1-6; CDR3aa: CASSQVDKGHQTSPLHF
v_gene: TRBV6-2/TRBV6-3; d_gene: TRBD2; abundance: NA; j_gene: TRBJ2-7; CDR3aa: CASSYPFGGGAGYEQYF